Presented here are 18 T cell receptor beta chains from one specimen sequenced in a study of T-cell memory formation after mild COVID-19. Each CDR3 protein gets one entry after TCRdb re-called the 5' RACE reads with MiXCR. There are nearly 250,000 distinct CDR3 sequences in the sample; approximately 15% occur only once, and 2.1% lies in the top ten. Sequencing was performed on PBMCs or a T cell subset sorted from them (not recorded which). These receptors were taken from an adult woman who had mild COVID-19 (a few samples of this study predate the infection). Cell type and time point are not known.

This clonotype has only a few counts. This chain connects TRBV6-1 to TRBJ1-5; D not certain. There are 16 residues in the CDR3. Germline lookup yields CDR1 MNHNS and CDR2 SASEGT. V gave up 0 bases and J gave up 3 bases, with 12 bases separating them. The CDR3 loop is CASSEAHSRTNQPQHF. The CDR3 region has the DNA TGTGCCAGCAGTGAAGCTCACAGCCGCACCAATCAGCCCCAGCATTTT.

The V and J genes are TRBV5-6 and TRBJ2-3, with 11 bases aligning to TRBD2. Unmatched junction bases numbered 6, after V lost 1 base and J lost 2 bases. The CDR3 sequence is 17 residues long. Germline CDR1 reads SGHDT; CDR2 reads YYEEEE. The CDR3 protein is CASSLNKLAGDTDTQYF. CDR3 DNA sequence: TGTGCCAGCAGCTTGAATAAACTAGCGGGAGACACAGATACGCAGTATTTT.

The rearrangement links TRBV7-2 to TRBJ2-3; no clear D. In germline, CDR1 is SGHTA, CDR2 FQGNSA. CDR3 length: 13 residues. Trimming removed 5 bases from V and 6 bases from J, with 12 bases in between. Written as DNA, the CDR3 is TGTGCCAGCAGCACCCAGGTCCCCGATACGCAGTATTTT. It is translated as CASSTQVPDTQYF.

This clonotype showed up just a few times. This CDR3 reads CASSQEQTLNTEAFF. CDR3 bases: TGCGCCAGCAGCCAAGAGCAGACATTGAACACTGAAGCTTTCTTT. This chain links TRBV4-3 with TRBJ1-1, with no clear D. Trimming cost V 0 bases and J 0 bases, with 8 bases left between them. The germline gives CDR1 LGHNA, CDR2 YSLEER. The CDR3 has 15 residues.

This clonotype has ten or more counts. V is TRBV5-1 and J is TRBJ2-6, with unresolved D. This CDR3 is built from 16 residues. Germline V lookup: CDR1 SGHRS, CDR2 YFSETQ. Trimming took 4 bases from V and 0 from J, leaving 11 bases between them. The CDR3 DNA sequence: TGCGCCAGCAGCCTCGAAGGATACTCTGGGGCCAACGTCCTGACTTTC. Residues: CASSLEGYSGANVLTF.

The chain employs TRBV5-4 and TRBJ2-1; D is ambiguous. Trimming took 0 bases from V and 9 from J, leaving 10 bases between them. CDR3 length: 13 amino acids. CDR1 SGHNT and CDR2 YYREEE come from the germline V gene (reference sequence). The CDR3 spells CASSLAKPGEQFF. CDR3 DNA: TGTGCCAGCAGCTTGGCCAAGCCGGGTGAGCAGTTCTTC.

The chain has TRBV12-3 or TRBV12-4 and TRBJ2-7; a possible D gene is TRBD2 (8 bases). V was shortened by 6 bases and J by 2 bases, with 14 bases between the two germline ends. The CDR3 consists of 14 residues. The CDR3 DNA follows: TGTGCCAGCAGCTCAGGGGGACTAGCCTACGAGCAGTACTTC. Translation: CASSSGGLAYEQYF.

This clonotype was counted many times. The chain is built from TRBV9 and TRBJ2-7; D call uncertain. CDR3 length equals 15 residues. V dropped 4 bases and J dropped 2 bases, with 16 bases sitting between them. The germline CDR1 and CDR2 sequences are SGDLS and YYNGEE. CDR3 nucleotides: TGTGCCAGCAGCCCCACTTCCGGGCCAACCTACGAGCAGTACTTC. Protein: CASSPTSGPTYEQYF.

This chain links TRBV5-1 with TRBJ2-1; D unresolved. CDR3 size: 14 residues. With 0 bases removed from V and 5 bases from J, the gap between germline ends came to 9 bases. Germline-derived CDR1 and CDR2 are SGHRS and YFSETQ. As DNA, the CDR3 is TGCGCCAGCAGCTTGGGATCGGCAAACAATGAGCAGTTCTTC. It is translated as CASSLGSANNEQFF. Using reference TRBV5-1 and TRBJ2-1 for the parts outside the CDR3, the full variable domain is KAGVTQTPRYLIKTRGQQVTLSCSPISGHRSVSWYQQTPGQGLQFLFEYFSETQRNKGNFPGRFSGRQFSNSRSEMNVSTLELGDSALYLCASSLGSANNEQFFGPGTRLTVL.

Here the CDR3 DNA reads TGTGCCAGCAGGCCCACTAGCGGGGGCACAAGTAGCGAGCAGTACTTC. Protein sequence: CASRPTSGGTSSEQYF. The chain carries TRBV6-1 and TRBJ2-7, with TRBD2 matching over 11 bases. Trimming removed 6 bases from V and 6 bases from J; junction bases left unmatched: 13. Germline CDR1 MNHNS, CDR2 SASEGT. The CDR3 covers 16 residues.

This chain uses TRBV29-1 with TRBJ1-1; TRBD1 aligns across 8 bases. The CDR3 spans 12 residues. The germline V gene encodes CDR1 SQVTM and CDR2 ANQGSEA. With V trimmed by 4 bases and J by 7 bases, 5 bases remained unmatched. As DNA, the CDR3 is TGCAGCGTTGCGGGACAGGCCCGTGAAGCTTTCTTT. Its translation is CSVAGQAREAFF.

This clonotype was recorded many times. The V and J genes are TRBV5-1 and TRBJ2-3; D not certain. V was pared by 1 base and J by 5 bases, with 11 bases between. Germline values: CDR1 SGHRS, CDR2 YFSETQ. This CDR3 is built from 14 residues. The CDR3 DNA reads TGCGCCAGCAGCTTGTGGGGTGCGGAAGATACGCAGTATTTT. Amino acid sequence: CASSLWGAEDTQYF. Using reference TRBV5-1 and TRBJ2-3 for the parts outside the CDR3, the full variable domain is KAGVTQTPRYLIKTRGQQVTLSCSPISGHRSVSWYQQTPGQGLQFLFEYFSETQRNKGNFPGRFSGRQFSNSRSEMNVSTLELGDSALYLCASSLWGAEDTQYFGPGTRLTVL.

The chain uses TRBV12-3 or TRBV12-4 and TRBJ1-1, with 8 bases aligning to TRBD1. The CDR3 is 13 residues long. V shed 6 bases, J shed 7 bases, and the junction held 7 bases outside the gene matches. The chain's CDR3 is CASRHTQGGEAFF. In nucleotides, the CDR3 is TGTGCCAGCAGACATACACAGGGGGGTGAAGCTTTCTTT.

The J gene is TRBJ1-3, the V gene TRBV5-1; D possibly corresponds to TRBD1 (5 bases). The CDR3 runs to 15 residues. CDR1 is SGHRS, CDR2 YFSETQ, per germline. Between the trimmed V and J ends, which lost 0 bases and 4 bases, there was a span of 11 bases. The DNA of the CDR3 is TGCGCCAGCAGCTTGGCCGCGGCAGGGGGAAACACCATATATTTT. This sequence encodes CASSLAAAGGNTIYF.

CDR3: CASSPGFLSNQPQHF. In nucleotides, the CDR3 is TGTGCCAGCAGCCCGGGTTTTCTAAGCAATCAGCCCCAGCATTTT. V usage is TRBV12-3 or TRBV12-4 and J usage is TRBJ1-5; no clear D. V dropped 6 bases and J dropped 1 base, with 13 bases sitting between them. The CDR3 runs 15 residues.

The chain carries TRBV20-1 and TRBJ2-1; no reliable D call. V dropped 5 bases and J dropped 5 bases, with 13 bases sitting between them. Germline assignment: CDR1 DFQATT and CDR2 SNEGSKA (reference sequence). This CDR3 contains 13 residues. CDR3 DNA sequence: TGCAGTGCTGTCGGACGGACCGACAATGAGCAGTTCTTC. Protein: CSAVGRTDNEQFF.

This clonotype turned up a few times. The genes are TRBV24-1 and TRBJ2-5, with D possibly matching TRBD1 (6 bases). The CDR3 runs 15 residues. V lost 2 bases to trimming and J lost 5 bases, with 14 bases between them. Germline V lookup: CDR1 KGHDR, CDR2 SFDVKD. CDR3: CATSDSPGVIETQYF. CDR3 nucleotide sequence: TGTGCCACCAGTGATTCGCCAGGGGTAATCGAGACCCAGTACTTC.

This clonotype was seen only a few times. The genes are TRBV4-3 and TRBJ1-4; TRBD1 might be the D (6 bases). Germline V CDR1 and CDR2: LGHNA, YSLEER. The CDR3 totals 14 residues. V gave up 1 base and J gave up 8 bases, with 11 bases separating them. The CDR3 spells CASSQAWGREKLFF. The CDR3 region has the DNA TGCGCCAGCAGCCAAGCTTGGGGGCGGGAAAAACTGTTTTTT.